The TCR beta chain under discussion was sequenced for a study of blood T cell repertoires in COVID-19. About the research overall: Some COVID-19 samples were acute and others convalescent; all came from the United States, Italy and Spain.

V lost 6 bases and J 11 bases, leaving 13 bases between the germline ends. CDR3 length equals 12 residues. CDR1 and CDR2 (germline): MNHEY, SVGAGI. Profiled with immunoSEQ multiplex PCR; TCRdb holds only in-frame clones, not every one. The repertoire includes about 280,000 clones, 70% to 90% of them detected once, and about 1% sits in the top ten. Adults between about 18 and 95 years of age took part from 20 to 25 US areas. Recovered participants had two consecutive negative NP/OP PCR tests, healthcare professional clearance, or symptom resolution. Input material: PBMCs or T cells enriched from blood (not recorded which). This chain connects TRBV6-5 to TRBJ1-4; D unclear. The sequence was obtained from a woman aged 25-40 years who had recovered from COVID-19. CDR3 bases: TGTGCCAGCAGCATAGACCGCGGGAAACTGTTTTTT. The encoded protein is CASSIDRGKLFF.